This TCR beta chain is from a study of blood T cells in healthy people across ages. This clonotype appeared a few times. CDR1 PRHDT and CDR2 FYEKMQ come from the germline V gene (reference sequence). The CDR3 extends over 14 amino acids. The J segment lost 3 bases and the V segment lost 7 bases, leaving 4 bases of the junction unmatched. It was with a sample-barcoded 5' primer and a J-beta primer mix that a second PCR of about 7 to 12 cycles was run. Each CDR3 protein is one row after TCRdb ran MiXCR on the 5' RACE reads. The sample contains 1.5 million to 2 million distinct CDR3 sequences, 28% of which appear only once.

The sequence was collected from a woman aged 30 to 39 in good health. Sample: blood. The gene calls are TRBV13 and TRBJ2-1; 9 positions match TRBD1. The CDR3 nucleotides read TGTGCCAGCACCCGGGACAGGGTCTACAATGAGCAGTTCTTC. It is translated as CASTRDRVYNEQFF.